These 7 T cell receptor beta chains came from one sample sequenced in a study of blood T cell repertoires in COVID-19. Clones were sequenced by immunoSEQ multiplex PCR, and TCRdb holds only the in-frame ones, with some missing. This table holds about 230,000 clones, roughly 80% found once. The sample consisted of peripheral blood. These receptors were obtained from a woman aged 70-85 years with active or convalescent COVID-19.

The chain links TRBV3-1 (or the pseudogene TRBV3-2) to TRBJ2-2; D gene unclear. CDR3 size: 12 residues. Trimming removed 4 bases at V and 8 bases at J, with 8 bases between. Germline CDR1 is LGHDT and CDR2 is YNNKEL (reference sequence). CDR3 amino acids: CASSPATGELFF. CDR3 DNA sequence: TGTGCCAGCAGCCCGGCGACTGGGGAGCTGTTTTTT.

The V call is TRBV12-3 or TRBV12-4, the J call TRBJ2-7; no clear D gene. The CDR3 runs to 12 residues. Deletions cut 10 bases from V and 0 bases from J, with 10 bases between. The CDR3 here is CATANSSYEQYF. CDR3 sequence (DNA): TGTGCCACCGCCAACTCCTCCTACGAGCAGTACTTC.

V gene TRBV7-8 combines with J gene TRBJ1-1; perhaps TRBD1 as D (6 bases). There are 17 residues in the CDR3. Between the trimmed V and J ends, which lost 6 bases and 1 base, there was a span of 21 bases. Germline CDR1 reads SGHVS; CDR2 reads FQNEAQ. CDR3 sequence: CASSPVLQGLKNTEAFF. The DNA of the CDR3 is TGTGCCAGCAGTCCCGTGCTACAGGGCTTGAAGAACACTGAAGCTTTCTTT.

This chain uses TRBV27 with TRBJ1-5, with D unclear. The ends were cut back, 0 bases at V and 7 bases at J, with 13 bases in the middle. In germline, CDR1 is MNHEY, CDR2 SMNVEV (reference sequence). This CDR3 is built from 15 residues. The CDR3 spells CASSLSPGFPQPQHF. The CDR3 nucleotides are TGTGCCAGCAGTTTATCTCCGGGTTTCCCCCAGCCCCAGCATTTT.

The rearrangement links TRBV11-2 to TRBJ1-1; D unclear. CDR1 is SGHAT, CDR2 FQNNGV, per germline. CDR3 size: 14 residues. Trimming pared 3 bases from V and 0 bases from J, leaving 8 bases between. This CDR3 is CASSFGQLNTEAFF. In nucleotides, the CDR3 is TGTGCCAGCAGCTTTGGGCAGTTGAACACTGAAGCTTTCTTT.

This chain joins TRBV4-3 and TRBJ2-1, with 9 bases fitting TRBD1. The CDR3 is 15 residues long. The ends lost 4 bases at V and 3 bases at J; junction bases unmatched: 4. The germline V gene has CDR1 LGHNA and CDR2 YSLEER. The CDR3: CASSPGTGNYNEQFF. For the CDR3, the DNA is TGCGCCAGCAGCCCCGGGACAGGGAACTACAATGAGCAGTTCTTC.

The chain uses TRBV5-1 and TRBJ2-2; possible D gene TRBD1, 6 bases. The CDR3 totals 14 residues. The V end lost 4 bases, the J end lost 6 bases, and 13 bases lay between the germline ends. Germline-derived CDR1 and CDR2 are SGHRS and YFSETQ. CDR3 sequence reads: CASSPNRVSGELFF. The CDR3 DNA reads TGCGCCAGCAGCCCGAACAGGGTCTCCGGGGAGCTGTTTTTT.